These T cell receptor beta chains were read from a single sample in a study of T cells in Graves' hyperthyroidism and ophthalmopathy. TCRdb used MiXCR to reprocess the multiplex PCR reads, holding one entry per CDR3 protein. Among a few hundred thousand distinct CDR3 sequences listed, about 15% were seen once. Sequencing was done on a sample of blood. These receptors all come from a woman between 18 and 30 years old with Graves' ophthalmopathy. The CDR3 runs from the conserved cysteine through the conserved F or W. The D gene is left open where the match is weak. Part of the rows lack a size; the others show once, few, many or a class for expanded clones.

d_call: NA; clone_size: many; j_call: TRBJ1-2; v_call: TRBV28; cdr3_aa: CASTTINGYTF; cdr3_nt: TGTGCCAGCACCACTATCAATGGCTACACCTTC
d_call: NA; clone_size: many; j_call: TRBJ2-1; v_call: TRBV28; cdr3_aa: CASSLSAGLSYNEQFF; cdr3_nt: TGTGCCAGCAGTTTGTCTGCGGGTCTCTCCTACAATGAGCAGTTCTTC
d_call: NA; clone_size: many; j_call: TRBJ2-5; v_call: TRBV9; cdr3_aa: CASSTPTRGIQETQYF; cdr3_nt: TGTGCCAGCAGCACCCCCACAAGGGGCATCCAAGAGACCCAGTACTTC
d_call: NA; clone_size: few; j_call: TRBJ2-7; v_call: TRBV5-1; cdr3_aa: CASSLEGIDEQYF; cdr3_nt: TGCGCCAGCAGCTTAGAAGGGATCGACGAGCAGTACTTC
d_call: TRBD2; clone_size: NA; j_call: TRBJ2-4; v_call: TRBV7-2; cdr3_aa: CASSMTGRSSGKNIQYF; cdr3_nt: TGTGCCAGCAGCATGACCGGGAGGAGTAGCGGCAAAAACATTCAGTACTTC
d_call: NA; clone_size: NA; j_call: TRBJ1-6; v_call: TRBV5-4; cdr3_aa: CASSLQGSYNSPLHF; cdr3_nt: TGTGCCAGCAGCCTACAGGGCTCCTATAATTCACCCCTCCACTTT
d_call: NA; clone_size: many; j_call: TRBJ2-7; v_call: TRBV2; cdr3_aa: CASKPGSGYEQYF; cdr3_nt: TGTGCCAGCAAACCTGGGTCGGGTTACGAGCAGTACTTC
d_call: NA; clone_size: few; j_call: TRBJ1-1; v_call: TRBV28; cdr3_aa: CASTQRRGLLNTEAFF; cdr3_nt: TGTGCCAGCACCCAGAGGAGGGGATTATTGAACACTGAAGCTTTCTTT
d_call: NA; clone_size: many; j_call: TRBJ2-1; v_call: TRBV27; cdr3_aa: CASSFMRARRNEQFF; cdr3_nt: TGTGCCAGCAGTTTTATGAGGGCGCGGCGCAATGAGCAGTTCTTC
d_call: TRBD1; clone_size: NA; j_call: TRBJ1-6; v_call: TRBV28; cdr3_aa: CASSYSGGSSYNSPLHF; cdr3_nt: TGTGCCAGCAGTTACTCAGGGGGTAGCTCCTATAATTCACCCCTCCACTTT
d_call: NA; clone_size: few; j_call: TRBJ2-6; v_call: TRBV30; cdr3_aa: CAWSVGGTTSSGANVLTF; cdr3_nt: TGTGCCTGGAGTGTAGGGGGGACAACTAGCTCTGGGGCCAACGTCCTGACTTTC
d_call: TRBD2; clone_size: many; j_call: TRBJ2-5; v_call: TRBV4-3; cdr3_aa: CASSQDGLAPGTQYF; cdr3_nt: TGCGCCAGCAGCCAAGATGGACTAGCGCCGGGGACCCAGTACTTC
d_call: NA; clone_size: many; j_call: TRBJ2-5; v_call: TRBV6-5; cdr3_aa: CASARQHHVETQYF; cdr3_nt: TGTGCCAGCGCCAGACAGCACCATGTGGAGACCCAGTACTTC
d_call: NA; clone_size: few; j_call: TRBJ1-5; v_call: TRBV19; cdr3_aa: CASMTEYSNQPQHF; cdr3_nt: TGTGCCAGTATGACAGAATATAGCAATCAGCCCCAGCATTTT
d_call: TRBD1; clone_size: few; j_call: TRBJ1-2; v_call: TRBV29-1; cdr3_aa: CSVVTGAGYTF; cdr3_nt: TGCAGCGTTGTAACAGGGGCTGGCTACACCTTC
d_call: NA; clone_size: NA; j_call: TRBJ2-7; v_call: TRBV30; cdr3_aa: CAWSSPGSSYEQYF; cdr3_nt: TGTGCCTGGAGTTCCCCCGGATCCTCCTACGAGCAGTACTTC
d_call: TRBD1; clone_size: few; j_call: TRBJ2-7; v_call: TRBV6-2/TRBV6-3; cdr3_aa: CASSYGDSEPYEQYF; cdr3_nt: TGTGCCAGCAGTTACGGGGACAGTGAACCATACGAGCAGTACTTC
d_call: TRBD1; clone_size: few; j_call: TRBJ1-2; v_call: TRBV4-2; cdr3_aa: CASSQDLEGALAGYTF; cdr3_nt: TGTGCCAGCAGCCAAGATCTGGAGGGGGCGCTTGCTGGCTACACCTTC
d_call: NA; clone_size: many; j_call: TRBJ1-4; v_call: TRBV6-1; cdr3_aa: CASSQSRVNNEKLFF; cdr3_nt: TGTGCCAGCAGTCAGTCCCGGGTTAATAATGAAAAACTGTTTTTT
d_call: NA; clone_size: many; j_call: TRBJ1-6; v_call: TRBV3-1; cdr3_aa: CASSQSPTMGNSPLHF; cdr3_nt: TGTGCCAGCAGCCAAAGCCCGACCATGGGTAATTCACCCCTCCACTTT
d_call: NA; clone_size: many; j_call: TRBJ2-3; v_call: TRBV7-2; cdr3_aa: CASSLAGSSSTDTQYF; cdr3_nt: TGTGCCAGCAGCTTAGCGGGGTCGTCTAGCACAGATACGCAGTATTTT
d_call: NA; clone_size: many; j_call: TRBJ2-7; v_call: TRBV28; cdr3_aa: CASSSGHLYEQYF; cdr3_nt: TGTGCCAGCAGTTCCGGACACTTATACGAGCAGTACTTC
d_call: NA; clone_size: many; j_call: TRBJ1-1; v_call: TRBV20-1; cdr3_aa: CSAWAGGFEAFF; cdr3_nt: TGCAGTGCTTGGGCGGGGGGATTTGAAGCTTTCTTT
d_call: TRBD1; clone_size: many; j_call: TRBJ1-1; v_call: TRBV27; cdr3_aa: CASSLDRGPRTEAFF; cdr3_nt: TGTGCCAGCAGTTTAGACAGGGGCCCACGCACTGAAGCTTTCTTT
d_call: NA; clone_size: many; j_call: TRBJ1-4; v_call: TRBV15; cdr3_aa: CATSRNYNEKLFF; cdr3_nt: TGTGCCACCAGCAGAAATTATAATGAAAAACTGTTTTTT
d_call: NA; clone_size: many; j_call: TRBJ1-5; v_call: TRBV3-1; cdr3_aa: CASSQDPGVNQPQHF; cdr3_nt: TGTGCCAGCAGCCAAGACCCGGGTGTCAATCAGCCCCAGCATTTT
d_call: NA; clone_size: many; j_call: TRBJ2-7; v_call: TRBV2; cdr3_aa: CASRLPTDRSSYEQYF; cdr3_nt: TGTGCCAGCAGACTACCAACGGACAGAAGCTCCTACGAGCAGTACTTC
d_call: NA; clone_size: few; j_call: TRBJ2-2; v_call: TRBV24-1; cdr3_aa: CATSDSGVSANTGELFF; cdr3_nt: TGTGCCACCAGTGACTCAGGGGTTTCGGCGAACACCGGGGAGCTGTTTTTT
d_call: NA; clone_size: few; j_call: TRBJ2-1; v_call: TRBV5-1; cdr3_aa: CASSGVGGANEQFF; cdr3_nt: TGCGCCAGCAGCGGAGTTGGCGGGGCCAATGAGCAGTTCTTC
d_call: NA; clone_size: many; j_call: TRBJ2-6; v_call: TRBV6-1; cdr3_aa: CASRTADYGANVLTF; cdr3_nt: TGTGCCAGCCGGACTGCCGATTATGGGGCCAACGTCCTGACTTTC
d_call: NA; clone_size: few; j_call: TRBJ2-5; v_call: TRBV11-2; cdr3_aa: CASSLIERFGGPLQEAQYF; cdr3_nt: TGTGCCAGCAGCTTAATTGAGAGATTTGGGGGGCCTCTCCAAGAGGCCCAGTACTTC
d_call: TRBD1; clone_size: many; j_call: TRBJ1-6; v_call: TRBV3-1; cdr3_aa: CASSQDRGTGKSPLHF; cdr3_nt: TGTGCCAGCAGCCAAGATCGCGGGACAGGGAAGTCACCCCTCCACTTT
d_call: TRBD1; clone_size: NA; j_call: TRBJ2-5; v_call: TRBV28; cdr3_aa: CASLLRGTGEGWETQYF; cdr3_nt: TGTGCCAGCCTCCTCAGGGGGACAGGGGAGGGTTGGGAGACCCAGTACTTC
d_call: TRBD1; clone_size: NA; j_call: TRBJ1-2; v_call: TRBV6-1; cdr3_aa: CASSTTGRANYGYTF; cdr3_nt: TGTGCCAGCAGTACGACAGGGAGGGCTAACTATGGCTACACCTTC
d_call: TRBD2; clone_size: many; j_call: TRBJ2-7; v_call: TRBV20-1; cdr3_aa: CSASTEREIYEQYF; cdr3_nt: TGCAGTGCTAGCACGGAGCGGGAGATCTACGAGCAGTACTTC
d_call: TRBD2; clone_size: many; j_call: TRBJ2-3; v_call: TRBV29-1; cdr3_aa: CSVVGLAGVVPDTQYF; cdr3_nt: TGCAGCGTAGTCGGACTAGCGGGAGTGGTTCCAGATACGCAGTATTTT
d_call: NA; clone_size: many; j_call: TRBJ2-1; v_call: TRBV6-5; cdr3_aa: CASSYSKSWSSYNEQFF; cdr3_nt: TGTGCCAGCAGTTACTCGAAGTCGTGGAGCTCCTACAATGAGCAGTTCTTC
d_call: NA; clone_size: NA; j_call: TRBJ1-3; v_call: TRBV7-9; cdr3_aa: CASSLAGTGNTIYF; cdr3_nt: TGTGCCAGCAGCTTAGCTGGCACTGGAAACACCATATATTTT
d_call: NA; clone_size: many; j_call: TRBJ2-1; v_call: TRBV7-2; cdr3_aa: CASSSESNEQFF; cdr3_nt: TGTGCCAGCAGCTCAGAGAGCAATGAGCAGTTCTTC
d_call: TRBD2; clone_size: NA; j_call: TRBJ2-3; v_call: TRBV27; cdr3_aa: CASTGTSGSTDTQYF; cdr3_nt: TGTGCCAGCACGGGGACTAGCGGGAGCACAGATACGCAGTATTTT
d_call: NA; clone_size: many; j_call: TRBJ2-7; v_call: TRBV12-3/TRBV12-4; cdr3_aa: CASSFSEYYEQYF; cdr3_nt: TGTGCCAGCAGTTTTTCGGAGTACTACGAGCAGTACTTC
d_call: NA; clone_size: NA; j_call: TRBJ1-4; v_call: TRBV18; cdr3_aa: CASSLGRINEKLFF; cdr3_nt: TGTGCCAGCTCACTCGGCCGCATTAATGAAAAACTGTTTTTT
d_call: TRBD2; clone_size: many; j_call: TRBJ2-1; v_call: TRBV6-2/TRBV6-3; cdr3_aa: CASRLMTSGRFNEQFF; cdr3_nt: TGTGCCAGCAGGCTTATGACTAGCGGGAGGTTCAATGAGCAGTTCTTC
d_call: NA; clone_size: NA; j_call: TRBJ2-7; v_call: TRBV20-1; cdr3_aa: CSARDPKDPGHEQYF; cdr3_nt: TGCAGTGCTAGAGATCCAAAGGATCCAGGCCACGAGCAGTACTTC